This TCR beta chain stems from a study of regulatory T cells in long-lasting Graves disease. Specified time point: persistent/refractory GD, antithyroid drugs over 5 years with positive TRAb. Making the TCR library involved RNA that had been extracted from PBMCs. Library construction for TCR beta used iRepertoire HTBI primers and Arm-PCR of CDR3 regions. TCRdb itself ran the multiplex PCR reads through MiXCR, one entry per CDR3 protein. This sample has approximately 690,000 distinct CDR3 sequences; about 32% occur once, and the top ten carry under 55%. This CDR3 has 13 amino acids. Trimming cost V 6 bases and J 1 base, with 9 bases left between them. This clonotype occurred many times.

This chain uses TRBV12-3 or TRBV12-4 with TRBJ1-1; D is ambiguous. The TCR originated in a female donor with Graves disease. The sequenced sample was peripheral blood mononuclear cells (PBMCs), obtained when the disease was refractory, from a patient treated with antithyroid drugs. This chain's CDR3 is CASRTRTNTEAFF. The DNA of the CDR3 is TGTGCCAGCAGAACGCGGACGAACACTGAAGCTTTCTTT.